Below, 26 T cell receptor beta chains from the same sample are listed, as sequenced in a study of T cells of healthy individuals. MiXCR, run by TCRdb on the 5' RACE reads, gives a single entry per CDR3 protein. The sample includes about 96,000 distinct CDR3 sequences, approximately 18% of them seen just once. The receptors shown here come from a human donor in good health.

This clonotype came up many times. The CDR3 DNA is TGTGCCAGCAGTTTTAACTATGGCTACACCTTC. Its translation: CASSFNYGYTF. The chain joins TRBV28 to TRBJ1-2; D unclear. This CDR3 is built from 11 residues. The germline V gene encodes CDR1 MDHEN and CDR2 SYDVKM. V lost 3 bases, J lost 1 base, and 0 bases lay in between.

This clonotype was seen only a few times. V is TRBV7-2 and J is TRBJ1-2; maybe TRBD1 (6 bases). The length of the CDR3 is 16 residues. V was pared by 3 bases and J by 4 bases, with 18 bases between. CDR1 is SGHTA, CDR2 FQGNSA, per germline. The CDR3 coding sequence is TGTGCCAGCAGCTTGTTCTGGGGAGGGGGGGCCTATGGCTACACCTTC. It translates to CASSLFWGGGAYGYTF.

The CDR3 DNA reads as TGCGCCAGCAGCTTACCCCTGACAGGGGGCTACGATGGCTACACCTTC. Its protein is CASSLPLTGGYDGYTF. The rearrangement joins TRBV5-1 to TRBJ1-2, with 10 positions matching TRBD1. The germline CDR1 and CDR2 sequences are SGHRS and YFSETQ. The CDR3 has 16 amino acids. Unmatched junction bases numbered 10, after V lost 2 bases and J lost 6 bases.

V and J are TRBV6-5 and TRBJ2-7, with TRBD1 identical over 10 bases. This CDR3 contains 18 residues. The junction had 13 bases not matched to a gene; V was cut back by 5 bases and J by 0 bases. CDR1 and CDR2 from the germline V gene are MNHEY and SVGAGI. The CDR3 region is CASSHRDRGVSRSYEQYF. CDR3 DNA: TGTGCCAGCAGTCACCGGGACAGGGGCGTCTCACGCTCCTACGAGCAGTACTTC.

The chain uses TRBV9 and TRBJ2-7, with D possibly TRBD1 on 8 matching bases. Germline V gives CDR1 SGDLS, CDR2 YYNGEE. V lost 3 bases and J lost 3, with 16 bases in between. The CDR3 runs to 15 residues. The CDR3 here is CASSEAGQAYYEQYF. The DNA for the CDR3 is TGTGCCAGCAGCGAAGCGGGACAGGCATACTACGAGCAGTACTTC.

This clonotype has a handful of counts. The rearrangement uses TRBV4-1 and TRBJ2-5, with 9 bases aligning to TRBD2. The CDR3 has 14 residues. CDR1 MGHRA and CDR2 YSYEKL come from the germline V gene. V was pared by 4 bases and J by 3 bases, with 3 bases of the junction left unmatched. The CDR3 reads CASSRLAGEETQYF. The CDR3 DNA follows: TGCGCCAGCAGCCGCTTAGCGGGGGAAGAGACCCAGTACTTC.

This clonotype was counted many times. In nucleotides, the CDR3 is TGTGCCACCAGTGAGGGGACAGGGATCGGGAACACTGAAGCTTTCTTT. Protein product: CATSEGTGIGNTEAFF. V gene TRBV24-1 combines with J gene TRBJ1-1, with TRBD1 identical over 9 bases. The CDR3 loop spans 16 amino acids. The V segment lost 4 bases and the J segment 1 base; nucleotides outside the gene matches: 6. Germline CDR1 KGHDR, CDR2 SFDVKD.

This clonotype has only a few counts. The genes are TRBV9 and TRBJ2-7, with TRBD2 matching over 11 bases. With V trimmed by 2 bases and J by 5 bases, 3 bases remained unmatched. The germline V gene encodes CDR1 SGDLS and CDR2 YYNGEE. CDR3 length equals 14 residues. The CDR3, as DNA: TGTGCCAGCAGCGTTAGCGGGAGGGTGGACGAGCAGTACTTC. The encoded protein is CASSVSGRVDEQYF.

The rearrangement joins TRBV7-9 to TRBJ2-5, with 9 bases that match TRBD2. The CDR3 covers 15 residues. Germline assignment: CDR1 SEHNR and CDR2 FQNEAQ (reference sequence). V was clipped by 3 bases and J by 4 bases; unmatched bases: 6. The CDR3 coding sequence is TGTGCCAGCAGCTTTGGGGCGGGAGGGCCAGAGACCCAGTACTTC. This sequence encodes CASSFGAGGPETQYF.

This clonotype showed up just a few times. This chain connects TRBV6-2 or TRBV6-3 to TRBJ2-7, with D tentatively TRBD1 or TRBD2 (5 bases each). Germline V gene data show CDR1 as MNHEY and CDR2 as SVGEGT. The CDR3 has 14 residues. The V gene lost 4 bases and the J gene lost 2 bases, with 12 bases spanning the gap. The CDR3 region has the DNA TGTGCCAGCAGTTGGGGGTCGGGTGCCTACGAGCAGTACTTC. Its translation is CASSWGSGAYEQYF.

This clonotype was seen only a few times. The chain's CDR3 is CASSRDYTDTQYF. CDR3 bases: TGTGCCAGCAGCCGGGACTACACAGATACGCAGTATTTT. The chain is built from TRBV7-7 and TRBJ2-3, with TRBD2 identical over 7 bases. This CDR3 contains 13 residues. The J segment lost 2 bases and the V segment lost 5 bases, leaving 1 base of the junction unmatched. Germline V lookup: CDR1 SSHAT, CDR2 FNYEAQ (reference sequence). Together with reference TRBV7-7 and TRBJ2-3, the CDR3 gives the full variable domain: GAGVSQSPRYKVTKRGQDVTLRCDPISSHATLYWYQQALGQGPEFLTYFNYEAQPDKSGLPSDRFSAERPEGSISTLTIQRTEQRDSAMYRCASSRDYTDTQYFGPGTRLTVL.

In this sample, this clonotype turned up many times. The genes are TRBV4-3 and TRBJ1-6; D may be TRBD1 (6 bases). The CDR3 covers 15 residues. The germline V gene has CDR1 LGHNA and CDR2 YSLEER. V shed 0 bases and J shed 9 bases, with 12 bases lying between them. Here the CDR3 reads CASSQDAGAGSPLHF. The CDR3, as DNA: TGCGCCAGCAGCCAAGATGCGGGGGCTGGTTCACCCCTCCACTTT.

The chain links TRBV5-1 to TRBJ1-2; 8 bases fit TRBD1. V was clipped by 8 bases and J by 7 bases; unmatched bases: 10. The germline gives CDR1 SGHRS, CDR2 YFSETQ. This CDR3 has 13 residues. CDR3 sequence reads: CASALTGDVGYTF. The CDR3 DNA is TGCGCCAGTGCCTTGACAGGGGACGTTGGCTACACCTTC.

The DNA for the CDR3 is TGTGCCAGCAGCGCCTACAGGGCTCCTAATGAAAAACTGTTTTTT. Residues: CASSAYRAPNEKLFF. The rearrangement links TRBV7-8 to TRBJ1-4; D may be TRBD1 (6 bases). From germline, CDR1 is SGHVS and CDR2 FQNEAQ. This CDR3 spans 15 amino acids. Trimming stripped 5 bases from V and 3 bases from J, with 13 bases between.

The sample holds a few counts of this clonotype. The chain employs TRBV2 and TRBJ2-5; D gene ambiguous. V lost 2 bases to trimming and J lost 2 bases, with 3 bases between them. In germline, CDR1 is SNHLY, CDR2 FYNNEI. The CDR3 has 12 residues. In nucleotides, the CDR3 is TGTGCCAGCAGTGAACTGCAAGAGACCCAGTACTTC. Translation: CASSELQETQYF.

V usage is TRBV30 and J usage is TRBJ2-5; 8 bases align to TRBD1. From germline, CDR1 is GTSNPN and CDR2 SVGIG (reference sequence). Losses at the gene ends were 3 bases for V and 3 bases for J; bases not matched to a gene: 6. The CDR3 consists of 14 residues. Here the CDR3 reads CAWSVRTGKETQYF. CDR3 DNA sequence: TGTGCCTGGAGCGTTAGGACAGGGAAAGAGACCCAGTACTTC.

There are many counts of this clonotype. The V call is TRBV20-1, the J call TRBJ2-7, with 9 bases matching TRBD2. The CDR3 covers 16 residues. The trim removed 0 bases at V and 3 bases at J, leaving 9 bases unmatched. Per germline, CDR1 DFQATT and CDR2 SNEGSKA (reference sequence). The CDR3 DNA reads TGCAGTGCTAGAGATCAGCGACTAGCGGATTACTACGAGCAGTACTTC. Its protein is CSARDQRLADYYEQYF.

V gene TRBV18 combines with J gene TRBJ2-7; no reliable D call. Looked up from germline, CDR1 is KGHSH and CDR2 is LQKENI. The CDR3 loop spans 13 amino acids. V lost 3 bases and J 7 bases, leaving 13 bases between the germline ends. The CDR3 here is CASSPHPDGEQYF. The CDR3, as DNA: TGTGCCAGCTCACCTCACCCGGACGGGGAGCAGTACTTC.

To note about this clonotype: Since a much larger clone is just one base distant, this may be a read error. The gene calls are TRBV6-5 and TRBJ2-7; D ambiguous. There are 12 residues in the CDR3. CDR1 is MNHEY and CDR2 is SVGAGI in the germline V gene. Here the CDR3 reads CTSSKTPYEQYF. The DNA for the CDR3 is TGTACCAGCAGCAAAACACCCTACGAGCAGTACTTC.

The chain is built from TRBV6-2 or TRBV6-3 and TRBJ2-1, with 11 bases aligning to TRBD2. V was pared by 1 base and J by 10 bases, with 6 bases of the junction left unmatched. Germline V gene lookup returns CDR1 MNHEY and CDR2 SVGEGT. This CDR3 contains 15 residues. CDR3: CASSYLAGGLWEQFF. CDR3 bases: TGTGCCAGCAGTTACTTAGCGGGGGGGCTTTGGGAGCAGTTCTTC.

This clonotype was seen at least ten times. This chain connects TRBV29-1 to TRBJ2-1, with D perhaps being TRBD1 or TRBD2 (5 bases each). This CDR3 is built from 15 residues. Germline CDR1 reads SQVTM; CDR2 reads ANQGSEA. V lost 7 bases and J 3 bases, leaving 19 bases between the germline ends. CDR3 in DNA: TGCAGCGGGGGGAAGAGGGGAATAGACTACAATGAGCAGTTCTTC. Protein product: CSGGKRGIDYNEQFF.

This clonotype was seen a few times. This chain links TRBV19 with TRBJ1-2; the D gene is possibly TRBD1 (5 bases). CDR3 length: 15 amino acids. Trimming pared 10 bases from V and 5 bases from J, leaving 23 bases between. From germline, CDR1 is LNHDA and CDR2 SQIVND (reference sequence). CDR3 DNA: TGTGCCACTGCGACACGGCCCGAGGGGCGATATGGCTACACCTTC. This sequence encodes CATATRPEGRYGYTF.

The chain combines TRBV18 with TRBJ1-6; no definite D call. The CDR3 has 13 amino acids. V shed 5 bases and J shed 6 bases, with 8 bases lying between them. From germline, CDR1 is KGHSH and CDR2 LQKENI. For the CDR3, the DNA is TGTGCCAGCTCAACGCACAGTAATTCACCCCTCCACTTT. This translates into CASSTHSNSPLHF.

CDR3 sequence reads: CAISGTEEKLFF. The CDR3 region has the DNA TGTGCCATCAGTGGGACAGAGGAAAAACTGTTTTTT. The gene calls are TRBV10-3 and TRBJ1-4, with D possibly being TRBD1 (6 bases). Trimming cost V 4 bases and J 8 bases, with 8 bases left between them. The CDR3 is 12 amino acids. Germline CDR1 and CDR2: ENHRY and SYGVKD.

The table lists this clonotype with many counts. The chain joins TRBV5-1 to TRBJ2-1, with D hard to call. The CDR3 consists of 11 residues. V lost 2 bases and J lost 7, with 4 bases in between. Germline V gives CDR1 SGHRS, CDR2 YFSETQ. The CDR3 is CASSFANEQFF. The CDR3 nucleotides read TGCGCCAGCAGCTTTGCGAATGAGCAGTTCTTC.

The CDR3 DNA is TGCAGTGGCAATATCGGAAACACCATATATTTT. This encodes CSGNIGNTIYF. This chain uses TRBV20-1 with TRBJ1-3; D is undetermined. V was clipped by 7 bases and J by 4 bases, with 8 bases between them. This CDR3 is built from 11 residues. Germline V gene lookup returns CDR1 DFQATT and CDR2 SNEGSKA (reference sequence).